The source of this T cell receptor (beta chain) is a study of T-cell reconstitution after alpha-beta-depleted transplantation in children. This clonotype was recorded at least ten times. Germline CDR1 MNHEY, CDR2 SMNVEV (reference sequence). The V gene end was trimmed by 5 bases and the J gene end by 8 bases; junction bases not matched to a gene: 8. The CDR3 has 13 residues. Preparation of the TCRbeta library was carried out with unique molecular identifiers. MiXCR, applied by TCRdb to the PCR reads, yields one record per CDR3 protein. The sample lists 280,000 or so distinct CDR3 sequences, 11% occurring once.

V and J are TRBV27 and TRBJ1-1, with TRBD1 identical over 7 bases. Sequencing was performed on peripheral blood, taken 180 days after TCRalphabeta/CD19-depleted stem cell transplant. This TCR was recovered from a male patient between 2 and 10 years old who had a stem cell transplant for chronic granulomatous disease, so the T cells may come from the graft donor. As DNA, the CDR3 is TGTGCCAGCAGTACCCGGACAGGAATCGAAGCTTTCTTT. This translates into CASSTRTGIEAFF.